The rows below give T cell receptor beta chains drawn from one sample of a study of cytotoxic CD8 clonotypes in ibrutinib-treated CLL. The data were produced by immunoSEQ multiplex PCR, yet TCRdb's version contains in-frame clones alone and is incomplete. This repertoire shows about 30,000 clones, 62% found once; its top ten account for 13% to 15%. The source was PBMCs, collected before ibrutinib treatment. These receptor sequences come from a human donor with chronic lymphocytic leukemia. The CDR3 runs from the conserved cysteine through the conserved F or W. Fields, in order: CDR3 protein, V gene.

CASHNRGVGTGELFF TRBV19
CASSPGLAALQETQYF TRBV2
CASSHLHGKGYGYTF TRBV25-1
CASSQSPEGLPRRGAYNEQFF TRBV4-1
CSTRGWTEAFF TRBV29-1
CASRGRTGGGGGYTF TRBV28
CASSPNQGSGEQYF TRBV5-1
CAISGGTDTQYF TRBV10-3
CASSPQGRQGKSYGYTF TRBV4-1
CAYPATSGGAPGANVLTF TRBV30
CSARPGGWNYGYTF TRBV29-1
CASSAMVGSRPQHF TRBV6-1
CASSLGPPGLAGGLTDTQYF TRBV7-6
CASSRDRIGNTIYF TRBV10-1
CASSTLDEAHGPQHF TRBV19
CASSQQGVNEKLFF TRBV5-1
CASSLRPSGYEQYF TRBV11-2
CASSQLYEQYF TRBV14